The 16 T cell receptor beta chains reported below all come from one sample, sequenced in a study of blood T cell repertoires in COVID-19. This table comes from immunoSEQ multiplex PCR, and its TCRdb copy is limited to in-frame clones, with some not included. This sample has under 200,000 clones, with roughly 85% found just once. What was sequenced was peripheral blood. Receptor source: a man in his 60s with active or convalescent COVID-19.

CDR3: CASSSSGGPYYEQYF. The CDR3 nucleotides read TGTGCCAGCAGCAGTAGCGGGGGGCCTTATTACGAGCAGTACTTC. The chain carries TRBV7-2 and TRBJ2-7; 10 positions agree with TRBD2. Germline V gene sequence: CDR1 SGHTA, CDR2 FQGNSA. The CDR3 covers 15 residues. The ends lost 5 bases at V and 4 bases at J; junction bases unmatched: 8.

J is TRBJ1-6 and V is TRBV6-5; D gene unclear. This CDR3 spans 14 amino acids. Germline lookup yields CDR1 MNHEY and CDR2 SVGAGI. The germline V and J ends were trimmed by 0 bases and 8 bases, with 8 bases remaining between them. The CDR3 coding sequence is TGTGCCAGCAGTTACTCGAGACGGGATTCACCCCTCCACTTT. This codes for CASSYSRRDSPLHF.

The CDR3 DNA reads TGCGCCAGCAGCGGGGGACAGCCAGAGGGTCAGCCCCAGCATTTT. As protein: CASSGGQPEGQPQHF. The rearrangement joins TRBV5-1 to TRBJ1-5, with 7 bases lining up with TRBD1. The CDR3 is 15 residues long. Trimming at V came to 4 bases and at J to 6 bases, leaving 10 bases not matched to a gene. Germline CDR1 and CDR2: SGHRS and YFSETQ.

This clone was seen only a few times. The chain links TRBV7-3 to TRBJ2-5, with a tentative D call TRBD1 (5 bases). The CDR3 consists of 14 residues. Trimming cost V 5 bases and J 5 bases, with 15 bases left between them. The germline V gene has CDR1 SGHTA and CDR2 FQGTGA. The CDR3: CASSPQGLGETQYF. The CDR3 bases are TGTGCCAGCAGCCCCCAGGGCCTGGGGGAGACCCAGTACTTC.

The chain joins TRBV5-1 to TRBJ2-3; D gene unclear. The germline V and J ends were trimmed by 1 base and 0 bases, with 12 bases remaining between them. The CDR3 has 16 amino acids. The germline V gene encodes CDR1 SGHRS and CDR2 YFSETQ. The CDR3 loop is CASSLMWLSSTDTQYF. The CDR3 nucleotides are TGCGCCAGCAGCTTGATGTGGCTTTCGAGCACAGATACGCAGTATTTT.

CDR3 loop: CASSLTSREGTEAFF. The DNA for the CDR3 is TGTGCCAGCAGCTTGACGAGCAGGGAGGGCACTGAAGCTTTCTTT. This chain uses TRBV5-4 with TRBJ1-1, with a tentative D call TRBD1 (5 bases). In germline, CDR1 is SGHNT, CDR2 YYREEE (reference sequence). The CDR3 covers 15 residues. Trimming shortened V by 1 base and J by 4 bases, and 14 bases separated the two germline ends.

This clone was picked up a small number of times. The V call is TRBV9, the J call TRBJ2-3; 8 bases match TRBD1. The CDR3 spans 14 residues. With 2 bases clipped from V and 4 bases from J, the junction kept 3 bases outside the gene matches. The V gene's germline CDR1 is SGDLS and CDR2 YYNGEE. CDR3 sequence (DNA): TGTGCCAGCAGCGTCCAGGGGGCTTCAGATACGCAGTATTTT. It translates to CASSVQGASDTQYF.

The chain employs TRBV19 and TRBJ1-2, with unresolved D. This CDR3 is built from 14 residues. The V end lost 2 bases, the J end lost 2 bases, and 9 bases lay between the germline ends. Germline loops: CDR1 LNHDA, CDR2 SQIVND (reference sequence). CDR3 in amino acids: CASSIKGANYGYTF. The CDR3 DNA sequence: TGTGCCAGTAGTATAAAGGGAGCGAACTATGGCTACACCTTC.

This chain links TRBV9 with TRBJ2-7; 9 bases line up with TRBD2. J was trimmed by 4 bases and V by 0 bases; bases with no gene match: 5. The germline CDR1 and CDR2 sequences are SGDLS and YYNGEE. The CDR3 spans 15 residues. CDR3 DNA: TGTGCCAGCAGCGTAGGGGATAGCGGGAGATACGAGCAGTACTTC. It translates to CASSVGDSGRYEQYF.

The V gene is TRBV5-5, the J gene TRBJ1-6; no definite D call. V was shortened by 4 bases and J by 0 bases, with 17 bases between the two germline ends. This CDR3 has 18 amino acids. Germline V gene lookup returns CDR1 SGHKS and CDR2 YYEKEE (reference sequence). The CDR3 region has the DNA TGTGCCAGCAGCCCTCGCACCCAGGCCGCCTCCTATAATTCACCCCTCCACTTT. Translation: CASSPRTQAASYNSPLHF. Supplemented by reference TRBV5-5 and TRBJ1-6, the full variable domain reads DAGVTQSPTHLIKTRGQQVTLRCSPISGHKSVSWYQQVLGQGPQFIFQYYEKEERGRGNFPDRFSARQFPNYSSELNVNALLLGDSALYLCASSPRTQAASYNSPLHFGNGTRLTVT.

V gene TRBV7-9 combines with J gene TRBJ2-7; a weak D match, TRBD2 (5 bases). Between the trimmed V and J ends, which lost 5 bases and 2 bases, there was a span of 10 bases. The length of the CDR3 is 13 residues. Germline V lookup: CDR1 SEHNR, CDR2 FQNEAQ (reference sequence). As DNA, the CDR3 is TGTGCCAGCAGCGATCGGGGTCCCTACGAGCAGTACTTC. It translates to CASSDRGPYEQYF.

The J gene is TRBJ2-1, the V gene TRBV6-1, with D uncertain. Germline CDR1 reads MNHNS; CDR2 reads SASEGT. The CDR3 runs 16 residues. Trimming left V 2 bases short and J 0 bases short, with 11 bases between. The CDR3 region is CASSENPLSSYNEQFF. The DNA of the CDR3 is TGTGCCAGCAGTGAAAACCCTCTAAGCTCCTACAATGAGCAGTTCTTC.

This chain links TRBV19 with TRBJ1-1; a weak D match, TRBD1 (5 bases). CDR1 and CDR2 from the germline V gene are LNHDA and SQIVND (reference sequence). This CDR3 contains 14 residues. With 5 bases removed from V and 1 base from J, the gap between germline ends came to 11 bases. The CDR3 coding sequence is TGTGCCAGTAGTCGAGCAGGGTCGAACACTGAAGCTTTCTTT. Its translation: CASSRAGSNTEAFF.

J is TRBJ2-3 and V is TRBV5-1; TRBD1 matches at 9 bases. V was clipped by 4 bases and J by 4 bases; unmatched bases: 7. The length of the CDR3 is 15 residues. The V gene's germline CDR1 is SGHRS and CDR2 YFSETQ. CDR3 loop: CASSAGTGIADTQYF. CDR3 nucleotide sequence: TGCGCCAGCAGCGCCGGGACAGGGATCGCAGATACGCAGTATTTT.

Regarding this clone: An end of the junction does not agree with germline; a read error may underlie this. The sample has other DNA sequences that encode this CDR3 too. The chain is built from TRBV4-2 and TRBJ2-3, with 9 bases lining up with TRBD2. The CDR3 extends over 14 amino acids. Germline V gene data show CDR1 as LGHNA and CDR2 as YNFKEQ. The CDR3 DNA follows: TGTGCCAGTGCCGCCGGGACTAGCACAGATACACAGTATTTT. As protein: CASAAGTSTDTQYF.

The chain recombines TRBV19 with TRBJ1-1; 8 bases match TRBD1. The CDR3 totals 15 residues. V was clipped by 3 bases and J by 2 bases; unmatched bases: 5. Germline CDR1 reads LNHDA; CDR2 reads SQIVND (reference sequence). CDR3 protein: CASSIRGTGNTEAFF. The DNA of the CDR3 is TGTGCCAGTAGTATCCGGGGGACAGGCAACACTGAAGCTTTCTTT.